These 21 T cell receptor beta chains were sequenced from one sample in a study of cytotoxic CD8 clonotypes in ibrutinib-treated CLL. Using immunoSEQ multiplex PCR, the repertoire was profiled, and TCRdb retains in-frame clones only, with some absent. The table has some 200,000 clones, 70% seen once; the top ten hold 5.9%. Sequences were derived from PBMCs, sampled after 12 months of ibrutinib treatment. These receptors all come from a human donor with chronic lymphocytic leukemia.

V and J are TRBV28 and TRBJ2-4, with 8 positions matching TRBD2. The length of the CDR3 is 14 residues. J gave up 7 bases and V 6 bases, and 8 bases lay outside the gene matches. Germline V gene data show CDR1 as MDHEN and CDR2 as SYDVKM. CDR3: CASSSAGGGNIQYF. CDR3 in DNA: TGTGCCAGCAGCTCCGCGGGGGGCGGGAACATTCAGTACTTC.

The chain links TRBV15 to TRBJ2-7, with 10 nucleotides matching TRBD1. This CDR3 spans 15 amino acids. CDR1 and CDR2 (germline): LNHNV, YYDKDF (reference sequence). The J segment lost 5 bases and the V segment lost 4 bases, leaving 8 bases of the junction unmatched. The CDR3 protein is CATSISPGTGDEQYF. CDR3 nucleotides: TGTGCCACCAGCATCAGCCCCGGGACAGGGGACGAGCAGTACTTC.

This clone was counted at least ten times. CDR3 sequence reads: CASSGTGNYGYTF. Here the CDR3 DNA reads TGTGCCAGCAGCGGGACAGGGAACTATGGCTACACCTTC. This chain connects TRBV9 to TRBJ1-2, with 8 bases that match TRBD1. CDR1 and CDR2 (germline): SGDLS, YYNGEE. This CDR3 has 13 amino acids. Trimming removed 3 bases from V and 2 bases from J; junction bases left unmatched: 0.

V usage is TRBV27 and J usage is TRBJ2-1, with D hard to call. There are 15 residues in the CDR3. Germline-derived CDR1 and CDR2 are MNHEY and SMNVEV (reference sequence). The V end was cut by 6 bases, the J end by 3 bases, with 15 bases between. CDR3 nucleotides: TGTGCCAGCAGACCTTTTGGTCTAGGCTACAATGAGCAGTTCTTC. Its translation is CASRPFGLGYNEQFF.

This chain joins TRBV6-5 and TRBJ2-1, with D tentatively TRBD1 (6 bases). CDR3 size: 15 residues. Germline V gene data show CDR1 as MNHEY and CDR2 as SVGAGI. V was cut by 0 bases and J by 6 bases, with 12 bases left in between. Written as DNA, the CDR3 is TGTGCCAGCAGTTACTCCCCCGCCAGGGGCAATGAGCAGTTCTTC. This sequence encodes CASSYSPARGNEQFF.

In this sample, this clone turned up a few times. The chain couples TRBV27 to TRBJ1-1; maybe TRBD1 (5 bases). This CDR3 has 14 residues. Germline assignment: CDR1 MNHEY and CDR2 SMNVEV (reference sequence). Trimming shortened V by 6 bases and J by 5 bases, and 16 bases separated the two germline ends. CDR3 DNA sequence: TGTGCCAGCAGCCTAGGGCGGGGGGGGACTGAAGCTTTCTTT. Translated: CASSLGRGGTEAFF.

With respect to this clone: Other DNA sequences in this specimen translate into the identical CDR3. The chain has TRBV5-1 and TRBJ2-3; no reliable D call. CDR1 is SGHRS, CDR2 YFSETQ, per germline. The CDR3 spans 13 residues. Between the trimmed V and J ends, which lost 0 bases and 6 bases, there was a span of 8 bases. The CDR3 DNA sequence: TGCGCCAGCAGCTTGGGGCCACCCGATACGCAGTATTTT. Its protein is CASSLGPPDTQYF.

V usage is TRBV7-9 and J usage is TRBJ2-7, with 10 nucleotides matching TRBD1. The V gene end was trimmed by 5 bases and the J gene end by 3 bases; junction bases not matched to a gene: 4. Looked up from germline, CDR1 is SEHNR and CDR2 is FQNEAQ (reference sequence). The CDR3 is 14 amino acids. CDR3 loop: CASSTGQGNYEQYF. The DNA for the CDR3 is TGTGCCAGCAGCACGGGACAGGGGAACTACGAGCAGTACTTC.

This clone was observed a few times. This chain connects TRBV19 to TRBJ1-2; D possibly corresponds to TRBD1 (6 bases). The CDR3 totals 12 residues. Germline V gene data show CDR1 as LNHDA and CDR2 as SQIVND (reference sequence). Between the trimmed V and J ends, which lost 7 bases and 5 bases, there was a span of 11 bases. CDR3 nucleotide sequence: TGTGCCAGTACCGCTAGGGGGTATGGCTACACCTTC. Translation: CASTARGYGYTF.

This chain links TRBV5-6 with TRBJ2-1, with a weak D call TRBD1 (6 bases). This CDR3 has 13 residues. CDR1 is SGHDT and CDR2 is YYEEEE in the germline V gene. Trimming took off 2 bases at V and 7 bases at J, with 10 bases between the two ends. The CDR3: CASSLTGRNEQFF. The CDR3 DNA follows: TGTGCCAGCAGCTTAACAGGGCGGAATGAGCAGTTCTTC.

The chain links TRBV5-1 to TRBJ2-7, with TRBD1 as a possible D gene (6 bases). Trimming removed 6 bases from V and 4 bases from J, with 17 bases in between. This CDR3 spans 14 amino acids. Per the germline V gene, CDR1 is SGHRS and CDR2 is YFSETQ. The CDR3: CASTPWAGTYEQYF. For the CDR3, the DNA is TGCGCCAGCACCCCCTGGGCAGGGACATACGAGCAGTACTTC. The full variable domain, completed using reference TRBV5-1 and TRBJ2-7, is KAGVTQTPRYLIKTRGQQVTLSCSPISGHRSVSWYQQTPGQGLQFLFEYFSETQRNKGNFPGRFSGRQFSNSRSEMNVSTLELGDSALYLCASTPWAGTYEQYFGPGTRLTVT.

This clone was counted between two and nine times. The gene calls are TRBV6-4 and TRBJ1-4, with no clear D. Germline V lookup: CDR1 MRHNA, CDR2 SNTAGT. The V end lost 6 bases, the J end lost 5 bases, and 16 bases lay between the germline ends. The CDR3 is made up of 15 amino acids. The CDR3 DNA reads TGTGCCAGCAGGCCGGGCCAATCCCTAAATGAAAAACTGTTTTTT. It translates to CASRPGQSLNEKLFF.

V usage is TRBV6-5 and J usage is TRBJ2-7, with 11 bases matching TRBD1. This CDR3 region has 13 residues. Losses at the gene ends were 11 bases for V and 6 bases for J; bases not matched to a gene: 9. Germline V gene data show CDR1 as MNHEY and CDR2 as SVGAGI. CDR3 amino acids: CACTRTGGLEQYF. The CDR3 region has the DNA TGTGCCTGCACCCGGACAGGGGGCCTCGAGCAGTACTTC.

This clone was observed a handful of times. CDR3 loop: CASSDGVGPTPLHF. The CDR3 DNA is TGTGCCAGCAGTGACGGGGTCGGTCCGACACCCCTCCACTTT. This chain links TRBV25-1 with TRBJ1-6; D gene uncertain. CDR1 is MGHDK and CDR2 is SYGVNS in the germline V gene. V shed 3 bases and J shed 11 bases, with 14 bases lying between them. There are 14 residues in the CDR3.

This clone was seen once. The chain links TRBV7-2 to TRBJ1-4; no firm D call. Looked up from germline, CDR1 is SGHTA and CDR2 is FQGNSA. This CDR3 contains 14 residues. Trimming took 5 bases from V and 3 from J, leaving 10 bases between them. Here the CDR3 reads CASSLPPSNEKLFF. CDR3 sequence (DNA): TGTGCCAGCAGCCTTCCCCCGTCTAATGAAAAACTGTTTTTT.

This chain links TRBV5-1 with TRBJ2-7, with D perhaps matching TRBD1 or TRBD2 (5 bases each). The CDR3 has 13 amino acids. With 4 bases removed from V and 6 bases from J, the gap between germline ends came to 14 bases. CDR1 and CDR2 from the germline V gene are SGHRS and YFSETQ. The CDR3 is CASSLGAGLEQYF. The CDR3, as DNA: TGCGCCAGCAGCCTCGGGGCTGGCCTCGAGCAGTACTTC.

CDR3 amino acids: CSVDVSGREPYEQYF. CDR3 in DNA: TGCAGCGTTGACGTAAGCGGGAGGGAACCCTACGAGCAGTACTTC. This chain uses TRBV29-1 with TRBJ2-7, with 10 positions matching TRBD2. Germline-derived CDR1 and CDR2 are SQVTM and ANQGSEA. V shed 3 bases, J shed 2 bases, and the junction held 7 bases outside the gene matches. The CDR3 is 15 residues long.

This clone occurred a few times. This chain's CDR3 is CSVPGQGNEKLFF. The DNA for the CDR3 is TGCAGCGTCCCGGGACAGGGTAATGAAAAACTGTTTTTT. The chain couples TRBV29-1 to TRBJ1-4, with 9 bases aligning to TRBD1. With 6 bases clipped from V and 4 bases from J, the junction kept 3 bases outside the gene matches. In germline, CDR1 is SQVTM, CDR2 ANQGSEA. The CDR3 runs 13 residues.

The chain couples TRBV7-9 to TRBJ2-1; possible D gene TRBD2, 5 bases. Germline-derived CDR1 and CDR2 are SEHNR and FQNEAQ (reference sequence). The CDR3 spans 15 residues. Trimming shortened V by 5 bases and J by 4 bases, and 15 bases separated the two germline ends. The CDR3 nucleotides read TGTGCCAGCAGCCTACGTCGGGGTCCTTACAATGAGCAGTTCTTC. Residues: CASSLRRGPYNEQFF.

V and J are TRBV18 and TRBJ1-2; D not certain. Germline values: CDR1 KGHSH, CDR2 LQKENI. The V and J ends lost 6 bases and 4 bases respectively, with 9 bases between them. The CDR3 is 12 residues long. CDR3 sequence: CASSGISYGYTF. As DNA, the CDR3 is TGTGCCAGCTCCGGGATTTCCTATGGCTACACCTTC.

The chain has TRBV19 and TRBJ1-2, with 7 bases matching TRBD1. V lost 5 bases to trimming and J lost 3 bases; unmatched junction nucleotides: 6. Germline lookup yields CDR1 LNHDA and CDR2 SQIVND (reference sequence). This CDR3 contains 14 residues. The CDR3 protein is CASSPRTGDYGYTF. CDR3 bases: TGTGCCAGTAGTCCCCGGACAGGCGACTATGGCTACACCTTC.